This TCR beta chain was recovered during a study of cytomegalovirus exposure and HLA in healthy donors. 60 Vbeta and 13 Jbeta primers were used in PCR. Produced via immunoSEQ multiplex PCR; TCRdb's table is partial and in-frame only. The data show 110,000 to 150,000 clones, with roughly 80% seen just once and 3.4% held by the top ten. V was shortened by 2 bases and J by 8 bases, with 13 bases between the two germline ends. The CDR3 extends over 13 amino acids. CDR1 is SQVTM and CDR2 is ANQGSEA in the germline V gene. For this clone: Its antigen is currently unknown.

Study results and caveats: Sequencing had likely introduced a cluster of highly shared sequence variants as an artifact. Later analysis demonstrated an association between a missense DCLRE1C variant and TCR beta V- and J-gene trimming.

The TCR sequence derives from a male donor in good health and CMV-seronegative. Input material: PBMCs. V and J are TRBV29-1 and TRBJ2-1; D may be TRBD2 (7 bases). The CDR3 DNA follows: TGCAGCGTTGAACGGGGGGCCCCGGATGAGCAGTTCTTC. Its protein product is CSVERGAPDEQFF.